The following is a T cell receptor beta chain sequence with its context. The specificity of this receptor is unknown. Qualities for individual bases were not recorded, and no much larger clone is one base off. The entry originates in a study of T cells in Graves' hyperthyroidism and ophthalmopathy (dated by TCRdb to the late 2010s). For the study in its entirety: Peripheral blood was sampled at the time of initial diagnosis, prior to any treatment. To identify distinguishing TCR V-J signatures, a discovery cohort of roughly 100 patients was used, comprising 43 with Graves' ophthalmopathy and some 60 with stable Graves' hyperthyroidism. After sampling, hyperthyroidism patients received methimazole starting at 30 mg daily, and ophthalmopathy patients received high-dose intravenous methylprednisolone. The approximately 100 discovery patients were divided at random into training and test sets in a 7:3 ratio. Thyroid tissue and blood T-cell repertoires from about six Graves' hyperthyroidism patients were also compared in the study. Prospective prediction of ophthalmopathy was tested in an independent validation cohort consisting of some 18 hyperthyroidism patients and approximately 16 patients who later progressed to ophthalmopathy. The paper describes TCR Vbeta CDR3 sequencing of around 130 peripheral blood samples, made up of 43 ophthalmopathy patients, roughly 75 hyperthyroidism patients and about 17 progressor patients.

The investigation overall reported the following: Most expanded thyroid clonotypes (frequency above 0.001) were also detected in blood, a finding suggesting that blood repertoires may reflect thyroid immune responses. Sample size was not statistically predetermined, and blinding of investigators to group allocation was not performed. In cross-validation, a model built on a 13 V-J signature told ophthalmopathy apart from stable hyperthyroidism with 87.88% sensitivity and about 81% specificity, and in testing the same model reached 80%/75%. In validation, the model predicted progression to ophthalmopathy a median of around 6.5 months before onset, with 70% to 71% sensitivity and about 75% specificity.

Moderately to severely active disease, a Clinical Activity Score of at least 3, a NOSPECS grade of at least 4, and a duration under 3 months were present in ophthalmopathy patients. Patients with uncontrolled infections, other autoimmune diseases, pregnancy or lactation were excluded. Diagnoses relied on clinical symptoms, serum thyroxine and TRAb, thyroid ultrasound and orbital computed tomography. Ficoll-Paque density gradient centrifugation was used to isolate PBMCs from 8 to 10 ml of fresh peripheral blood. Total RNA was extracted using Trizol reagent, and RNA quality was assessed on an Agilent 2100 Bioanalyzer. According to the germline V gene (reference sequence), CDR1 reads SEHNR and CDR2 reads FQNEAQ. V ends up 3 bases short and J 0 bases short, with an unmatched junction base count of 6. From the cysteine through the phenylalanine, the CDR3 covers 18 amino acids. Kept here is only the CDR3 DNA, which spans 54 bases and is read in frame from base 1.

The TCR beta CDR3 regions were amplified from the RNA transcripts. The first round of RT-PCR for the TCR CDR3 was performed with the HTBI primer set and the Qiagen OneStep RT-PCR kit. A second multiplex PCR round built the libraries, followed by size selection and purification. The libraries were sequenced on an Illumina HiSeq2000 using paired-end 100 bp reads. For the original study's pipeline: Raw data were processed with SOAPnuke, discarding reads with adapters, uncalled bases, mean Phred below 15, or no exact constant-primer or identifier match. High-quality paired reads were merged using COPE v1.2.5, and each unique nucleotide sequence was defined as a clonotype. Clonotypes were aligned to IMGT TRBV, TRBD and TRBJ reference segments using MiTCR v1.1. Only V-J combinations with frequency above 0.0001, covering approximately 99% of repertoires, were analysed. The TCS score was defined as the ratio of F50 (clonal expansion) to E x V (chaos), calculated using BLOSUM62-based TCRdist between CDR3 peptides within each V-J. Welch's t-statistics and random forest reduced roughly 540 V-J features to some 14, which were used in a naive Bayes classifier (R e1071). TCRdb reprocessed the public reads (quality trimming at Q25 with fastp, clone calling with MiXCR) and kept in-frame beta chains. Merged by CDR3 protein, the rows form single entries marked with the most common genes and DNA. The V and J calls were not made by the authors but by TCRdb's processing. This sample holds 450,000 to 650,000 distinct CDR3 sequences; roughly a sixth were observed only once. About 16% of the sample rests with the top ten.

The origin of this receptor is a woman aged 18-29 years with Graves' ophthalmopathy. Sequences were obtained from blood. The V and J genes are TRBV7-9 and TRBJ2-2; TRBD2 lines up with 11 middle nucleotides. The CDR3 here reads CASSFPTSGASNTGELFF. The DNA sequence follows: TGTGCCAGCAGCTTTCCGACTAGCGGGGCCTCGAACACCGGGGAGCTGTTTTTT.